These 27 T cell receptor beta chains share one sample of origin, sequenced in a study of cytomegalovirus exposure and HLA in healthy donors. Produced via immunoSEQ multiplex PCR; TCRdb's table is partial and in-frame only. This sample carries about 73,000 clones, roughly 96% of them seen once, and the ten largest clones take about 3%. Specimen: PBMCs. The receptors were sampled from a man between 18 and 29 years old in good health and CMV-seronegative.

The J gene is TRBJ1-5, the V gene TRBV27; a possible D gene is TRBD1 (6 bases). Germline V gene data show CDR1 as MNHEY and CDR2 as SMNVEV (reference sequence). Trimming stripped 2 bases from V and 6 bases from J, with 14 bases between. This CDR3 is built from 15 residues. DNA for the CDR3: TGTGCCAGCAGTTTAAGCGGGGGCGCCGGTCAGCCCCAGCATTTT. Encoded protein: CASSLSGGAGQPQHF.

This chain links TRBV28 with TRBJ2-7; possible D gene TRBD1, 5 bases. The CDR3 totals 13 residues. Germline V lookup: CDR1 MDHEN, CDR2 SYDVKM. Trimming shortened V by 9 bases and J by 0 bases, and 12 bases separated the two germline ends. The CDR3 DNA reads as TGTGCCAGTACAGGTGGACCCTCCTACGAGCAGTACTTC. Its translation is CASTGGPSYEQYF.

The J gene is TRBJ2-7, the V gene TRBV27; tentatively, D is TRBD2 (8 bases). Germline V lookup: CDR1 MNHEY, CDR2 SMNVEV (reference sequence). V was pared by 6 bases and J by 2 bases, with 14 bases between. The CDR3 is 14 amino acids. Here the CDR3 reads CASSPGGTAYEQYF. In DNA, the CDR3 is TGTGCCAGCAGCCCGGGGGGGACAGCCTACGAGCAGTACTTC.

The rearrangement links TRBV7-6 to TRBJ1-5, with 7 bases aligning to TRBD1. CDR3 length equals 15 residues. The trim removed 4 bases at V and 4 bases at J, leaving 7 bases unmatched. CDR1 is SGHVS and CDR2 is FNYEAQ in the germline V gene. CDR3 in amino acids: CASSSGTALNQPQHF. For the CDR3, the DNA is TGTGCCAGCAGCTCAGGGACAGCGCTTAATCAGCCCCAGCATTTT.

This rearrangement joins TRBV27 to TRBJ1-1; 9 positions agree with TRBD1. The CDR3 is made up of 16 amino acids. The V gene's germline CDR1 is MNHEY and CDR2 SMNVEV (reference sequence). V lost 2 bases and J lost 6; bases outside the gene matches: 10. The CDR3 sequence: CASSLKASTGGPEAFF. CDR3 DNA: TGTGCCAGCAGTTTAAAGGCTAGCACAGGGGGCCCTGAAGCTTTCTTT.

Turning to this clone: Mismatch with germline at one junction end may stem from a read error. The CDR3 sequence: CASSLQGYGYTF. The CDR3, as DNA: TGTGCCAGCAGCTTGCAGGGGTATGGCTATACCTTC. The rearrangement uses TRBV5-5 and TRBJ1-2; tentatively, D is TRBD1 (6 bases). The CDR3 is 12 residues long. CDR1 and CDR2 (germline): SGHKS, YYEKEE (reference sequence).

This chain links TRBV28 with TRBJ2-3; 10 bases are a match to TRBD1. The length of the CDR3 is 16 residues. V trimming: 6 bases; J trimming: 4 bases; junction bases outside the gene matches: 10. Germline-derived CDR1 and CDR2 are MDHEN and SYDVKM. CDR3 amino acids: CASSQPAGQGADTQYF. In DNA, the CDR3 is TGTGCCAGCAGCCAACCAGCCGGACAGGGGGCAGATACGCAGTATTTT.

V usage is TRBV10-3 and J usage is TRBJ2-5; perhaps TRBD1 as D (6 bases). The DNA matches TRBJ2-7 better at its end, which makes the J call doubtful. The CDR3 totals 15 residues. CDR1 is ENHRY, CDR2 SYGVKD, per germline. The CDR3 here is CATRDSTGPPYEQYF. The CDR3 DNA is TGTGCCACCAGAGATTCCACAGGGCCCCCTTACGAGCAGTACTTC.

The rearrangement joins TRBV6-5 to TRBJ1-2; unclear D gene. The CDR3 runs to 14 residues. Germline V CDR1 and CDR2: MNHEY, SVGAGI. Deletions cut 5 bases from V and 7 bases from J, with 17 bases between. The CDR3 nucleotides read TGTGCCAGCAGTCCACCGTCGAGGGAGAGTGGCTACACCTTC. Protein: CASSPPSRESGYTF.

The rearrangement joins TRBV5-4 to TRBJ1-1, with D possibly being TRBD1 (5 bases). The CDR3 spans 15 residues. V lost 4 bases and J lost 5, with 18 bases in between. CDR1 and CDR2 from the germline V gene are SGHNT and YYREEE (reference sequence). CDR3 in amino acids: CASSVPHDSHTEAFF. The CDR3 DNA follows: TGTGCCAGCAGCGTCCCCCACGACAGCCATACTGAAGCTTTCTTT.

The CDR3 protein is CASSLTADSNQPQHF. CDR3 bases: TGTGCCAGTAGTCTCACCGCGGATAGCAATCAGCCCCAGCATTTT. The V gene is TRBV19, the J gene TRBJ1-5; no clear D. The germline gives CDR1 LNHDA, CDR2 SQIVND (reference sequence). V lost 5 bases and J 0 bases, leaving 11 bases between the germline ends. CDR3 size: 15 residues.

The chain links TRBV27 to TRBJ1-1; D is unresolved. V shed 4 bases and J shed 2 bases, with 8 bases lying between them. The CDR3 length is 13 residues. Germline-derived CDR1 and CDR2 are MNHEY and SMNVEV (reference sequence). Written as DNA, the CDR3 is TGTGCCAGCAGTTCCGGTCCCAACACTGAAGCTTTCTTT. This encodes CASSSGPNTEAFF.

V gene TRBV11-2 combines with J gene TRBJ1-1; no firm D call. Germline V gene data show CDR1 as SGHAT and CDR2 as FQNNGV. The length of the CDR3 is 14 residues. The V and J ends lost 0 bases and 7 bases respectively, with 12 bases between them. This CDR3 is CASSLDRRAFEAFF. CDR3 DNA: TGTGCCAGCAGCTTAGACCGTAGAGCCTTTGAAGCTTTCTTT.

The chain links TRBV5-8 to TRBJ2-2; 9 bases are shared with TRBD2. Germline V gene lookup returns CDR1 SGHTS and CDR2 YDEGEE. With V trimmed by 0 bases and J by 4 bases, 4 bases remained unmatched. This CDR3 has 16 residues. CDR3 amino acids: CASSLDRRGGTGELFF. CDR3 DNA: TGTGCCAGCAGCTTGGATCGGCGGGGGGGCACCGGGGAGCTGTTTTTT.

The chain employs TRBV19 and TRBJ2-2, with 7 bases matching TRBD1. J was trimmed by 4 bases and V by 6 bases; bases with no gene match: 8. The CDR3 loop spans 15 amino acids. The germline V gene encodes CDR1 LNHDA and CDR2 SQIVND (reference sequence). CDR3 protein: CASRKRQGGTGELFF. In DNA form, the CDR3 reads TGTGCCAGTAGGAAACGACAGGGTGGCACCGGGGAGCTGTTTTTT.

The chain recombines TRBV15 with TRBJ1-2, with D possibly matching TRBD1 (6 bases). In germline, CDR1 is LNHNV, CDR2 YYDKDF (reference sequence). There are 13 residues in the CDR3. The V end lost 6 bases, the J end lost 5 bases, and 13 bases lay between the germline ends. This chain's CDR3 is CATRKTGTYGYTF. For the CDR3, the DNA is TGTGCCACCAGAAAAACAGGGACGTATGGCTACACCTTC.

V is TRBV5-1 and J is TRBJ2-1; tentative D call: TRBD2 (7 bases). V gave up 0 bases and J gave up 4 bases, with 14 bases separating them. Germline V gives CDR1 SGHRS, CDR2 YFSETQ. The CDR3 consists of 16 residues. The CDR3 bases are TGCGCCAGCAGCTTGGCCGGGGGGCCTGGATACAATGAGCAGTTCTTC. Protein product: CASSLAGGPGYNEQFF. Full variable domain (remainder filled in from reference TRBV5-1 and TRBJ2-1): KAGVTQTPRYLIKTRGQQVTLSCSPISGHRSVSWYQQTPGQGLQFLFEYFSETQRNKGNFPGRFSGRQFSNSRSEMNVSTLELGDSALYLCASSLAGGPGYNEQFFGPGTRLTVL.

The rearrangement joins TRBV29-1 to TRBJ2-1; 7 bases fit TRBD1. Germline assignment: CDR1 SQVTM and CDR2 ANQGSEA. This CDR3 comprises 18 residues. J gave up 1 base and V 1 base, and 13 bases lay outside the gene matches. The CDR3 sequence: CSVEGLTGKGRSYNEQFF. DNA of the CDR3: TGCAGCGTTGAAGGGTTGACAGGGAAGGGTCGGTCCTACAATGAGCAGTTCTTC.

The rearrangement uses TRBV7-9 and TRBJ2-1; tentatively, D is TRBD1 (5 bases). The V end lost 5 bases, the J end lost 0 bases, and 17 bases lay between the germline ends. Per the germline V gene, CDR1 is SEHNR and CDR2 is FQNEAQ (reference sequence). The CDR3 covers 17 residues. This CDR3 is CASSPHRTDSSYNEQFF. The CDR3 DNA follows: TGTGCCAGCAGCCCCCACCGGACCGACAGCTCCTACAATGAGCAGTTCTTC.

This clone showed up just a few times. The V gene is TRBV6-6, the J gene TRBJ2-3; D perhaps matches TRBD1 (5 bases). V lost 0 bases and J lost 5, with 12 bases in between. Looked up from germline, CDR1 is MNHNY and CDR2 is SVGAGI (reference sequence). The length of the CDR3 is 15 residues. The CDR3 nucleotides are TGTGCCAGCAGTTACTCCCAGACAGTCGGAGATACGCAGTATTTT. Translation: CASSYSQTVGDTQYF.

This clone was detected only a few times. The rearrangement links TRBV9 to TRBJ2-7; 7 bases fit TRBD1. Trimming at V came to 5 bases and at J to 3 bases, leaving 8 bases not matched to a gene. The length of the CDR3 is 14 residues. Germline V lookup: CDR1 SGDLS, CDR2 YYNGEE. CDR3 sequence (DNA): TGTGCCAGCAGAGAGACAGGGTTGCACTACGAGCAGTACTTC. Its translation is CASRETGLHYEQYF.

V gene TRBV30 combines with J gene TRBJ2-3; possibly TRBD2 for D (6 bases). Per germline, CDR1 GTSNPN and CDR2 SVGIG (reference sequence). V gave up 2 bases and J gave up 3 bases, with 18 bases separating them. The CDR3 is made up of 16 amino acids. CDR3 nucleotide sequence: TGTGCCTGGAGTAATCCCAGCGGCGGACTAACAGATACGCAGTATTTT. This gives the protein CAWSNPSGGLTDTQYF. Full variable domain (rest looked up from reference TRBV30 and TRBJ2-3): SQTIHQWPATLVQPVGSPLSLECTVEGTSNPNLYWYRQAAGRGLQLLFYSVGIGQISSEVPQNLSASRPQDRQFILSSKKLLLSDSGFYLCAWSNPSGGLTDTQYFGPGTRLTVL.

The rearrangement links TRBV19 to TRBJ2-1, with a weak D call TRBD2 (5 bases). Germline assignment: CDR1 LNHDA and CDR2 SQIVND (reference sequence). The germline V and J ends were trimmed by 3 bases and 2 bases, with 11 bases remaining between them. CDR3 size: 15 residues. Here the CDR3 reads CASSIRDYAYNEQFF. The CDR3, as DNA: TGTGCCAGTAGTATCCGGGATTATGCCTACAATGAGCAGTTCTTC.

This clone was seen once. The chain is built from TRBV30 and TRBJ1-3; possibly TRBD1 for D (5 bases). Germline V CDR1 and CDR2: GTSNPN, SVGIG (reference sequence). There are 15 residues in the CDR3. The germline V and J ends were trimmed by 3 bases and 0 bases, with 12 bases remaining between them. CDR3 nucleotide sequence: TGTGCCTGGAGGCCCGGGGGACGCTCTGGAAACACCATATATTTT. Translating it yields CAWRPGGRSGNTIYF.

The chain recombines TRBV2 with TRBJ1-5; 8 nucleotides match TRBD1. Germline CDR1 SNHLY, CDR2 FYNNEI. The CDR3 has 16 amino acids. The V gene end was trimmed by 7 bases and the J gene end by 7 bases; junction bases not matched to a gene: 15. CDR3 residues: CASTYTLGQGRQPQHF. The CDR3 nucleotides are TGTGCCAGCACCTACACCCTCGGACAGGGTAGGCAGCCCCAGCATTTT.

V usage is TRBV6-5 and J usage is TRBJ1-2, with TRBD1 identical over 9 bases. J was trimmed by 2 bases and V by 6 bases; bases with no gene match: 4. CDR1 MNHEY and CDR2 SVGAGI come from the germline V gene. CDR3 length: 14 residues. The CDR3 DNA reads as TGTGCCAGCAGGATAGGACAGGGGAACTATGGCTACACCTTC. Translated: CASRIGQGNYGYTF.

The rearrangement joins TRBV27 to TRBJ2-3, with 9 bases lining up with TRBD2. Germline values: CDR1 MNHEY, CDR2 SMNVEV (reference sequence). This CDR3 has 16 amino acids. The junction had 5 bases not matched to a gene; V was cut back by 0 bases and J by 4 bases. In nucleotides, the CDR3 is TGTGCCAGCAGTTTATCAAGCGGGGGGCCCTCAGATACGCAGTATTTT. It encodes CASSLSSGGPSDTQYF.